A single sample gave rise to the 5 T cell receptor beta chains below, sequenced in a study of blood T cell repertoires in COVID-19 (TCRdb year 2020). Library construction relied on the immunoSEQ multiplex PCR assay. In TCRdb, the immuneACCESS table is reduced to in-frame sequences with V and J assigned. These tables do not hold every clone; where another copy was compared, an unresolved V gene accounts for under half, and the others remain unexplained. Within this sample are fewer than 65,000 clones, with over 90% of them counted one time only. The ten largest clones represent roughly 3.9% of the sample. Sequenced material: peripheral blood. These receptors came from a man aged 50 or older with acute or convalescent COVID-19.

A remark on this clone: Additional DNA sequences in this sample encode the identical CDR3. The rearrangement links TRBV27 to TRBJ2-1; 10 bases line up with TRBD1. The CDR3 has 16 amino acids. V dropped 3 bases and J dropped 3; count of bases not matched to a gene: 5. The V gene's germline CDR1 is MNHEY and CDR2 SMNVEV (reference sequence). In DNA form, the CDR3 reads TGTGCCAGCAGTTTGCTCGGGACAGGGGTCTACAATGAGCAGTTCTTC. Protein product: CASSLLGTGVYNEQFF.

The CDR3, as DNA: TGTGCCACCAGCCTAGCGGGGCTCTACAATGAGCAGTTCTTC. It yields the protein CATSLAGLYNEQFF. V usage is TRBV24-1 and J usage is TRBJ2-1, with 9 bases aligning to TRBD2. The ends lost 7 bases at V and 3 bases at J; junction bases unmatched: 3. CDR1 is KGHDR, CDR2 SFDVKD, per germline. The CDR3 extends over 14 amino acids.

The chain links TRBV28 to TRBJ1-6; D unclear. Germline lookup yields CDR1 MDHEN and CDR2 SYDVKM. This CDR3 region has 12 residues. V was trimmed by 7 bases and J by 9 bases, leaving 10 bases between them. Written as DNA, the CDR3 is TGTGCCAGCATCGGACGGGGTTCACCCCTCCACTTT. Its protein product is CASIGRGSPLHF.

V is TRBV27 and J is TRBJ2-3, with no clear D. This CDR3 comprises 13 residues. The V gene lost 4 bases and the J gene lost 0 bases, with 5 bases spanning the gap. CDR1 MNHEY and CDR2 SMNVEV come from the germline V gene (reference sequence). The CDR3 loop is CASSYVSTDTQYF. The CDR3 coding sequence is TGTGCCAGCAGTTATGTAAGCACAGATACGCAGTATTTT.

V gene TRBV15 combines with J gene TRBJ1-6; no clear D. Germline assignment: CDR1 LNHNV and CDR2 YYDKDF (reference sequence). CDR3 length: 15 amino acids. V lost 4 bases, J lost 7 bases, and 14 bases lay in between. CDR3 sequence reads: CATSKAPGENSPLHF. As DNA, the CDR3 is TGTGCCACCAGCAAAGCCCCGGGAGAAAATTCACCCCTCCACTTT.